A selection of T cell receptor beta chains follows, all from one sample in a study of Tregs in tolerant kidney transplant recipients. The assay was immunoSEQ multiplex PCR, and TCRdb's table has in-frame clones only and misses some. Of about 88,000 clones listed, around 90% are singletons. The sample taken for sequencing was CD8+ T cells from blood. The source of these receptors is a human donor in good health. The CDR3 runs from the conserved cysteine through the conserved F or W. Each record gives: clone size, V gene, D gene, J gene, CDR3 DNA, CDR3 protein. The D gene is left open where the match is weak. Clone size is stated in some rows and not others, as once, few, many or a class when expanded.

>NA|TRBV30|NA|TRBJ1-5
TGTGCCTGGAGTCCATTGAGCAATCAGCCCCAGCATTTT
CAWSPLSNQPQHF
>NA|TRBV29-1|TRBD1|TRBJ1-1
TGCAGCGTTGATGTTCGCGGGGGACAGGGAGGCACTGAAGCTTTCTTT
CSVDVRGGQGGTEAFF
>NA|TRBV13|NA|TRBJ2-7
TGTGCCAGCAGCCTAAGCGCCCGAGGTGGCTCTGAGCAGTACTTC
CASSLSARGGSEQYF
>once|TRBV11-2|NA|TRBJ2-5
TGTGCCAGCAGTTATAAGTGGGAACGGCAAGAGACCCAGTACTTC
CASSYKWERQETQYF
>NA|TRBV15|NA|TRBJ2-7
TGTGCCACCAGCAGAGTCGGGGGACAGTCCTACGAGCAGTACTTC
CATSRVGGQSYEQYF
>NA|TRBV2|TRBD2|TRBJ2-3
TGTGCCAGCAGTGAAGCCGTGACTAGCGGGAGACAGGCAGATACGCAGTATTTT
CASSEAVTSGRQADTQYF
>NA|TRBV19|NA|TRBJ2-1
TGTGCCAGTAGCGTCCCCGTGTCAACGAGCTCCTACAATGAGCAGTTCTTC
CASSVPVSTSSYNEQFF
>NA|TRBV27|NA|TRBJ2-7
TGTGCCAGCAGTTTCGCCGCACCCTACGAGCAGTACTTC
CASSFAAPYEQYF
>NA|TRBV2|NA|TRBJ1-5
TGTGCCAGCAGTGTAAGGGGGTTTAAGCCCCAGCATTTT
CASSVRGFKPQHF
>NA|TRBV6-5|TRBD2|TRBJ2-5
TGTGCCAGCAGGCGGACTAGCGGCTTCCAAGAGACCCAGTACTTC
CASRRTSGFQETQYF
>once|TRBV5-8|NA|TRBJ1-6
TGTGCCAGCACCCCGATATCCGAAGACATTCACTATAATTCACCCCTCCACTTT
CASTPISEDIHYNSPLHF
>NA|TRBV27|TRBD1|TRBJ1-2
TGTGCCAGCACCACGCGGGAGACAGGGGACTATGGCTACACCTTC
CASTTRETGDYGYTF
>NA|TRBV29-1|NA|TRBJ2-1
TGCAGCGTCGACCCTCCTAGTCCTCTGTTATCCTACAATGAGCAGTTCTTC
CSVDPPSPLLSYNEQFF
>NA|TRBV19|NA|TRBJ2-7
TGTGCCAGTAGCCCTTTTGGGGCAGCCCCTTACGAGCAGTACTTC
CASSPFGAAPYEQYF
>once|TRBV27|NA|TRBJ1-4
TGTGCCAGCAGTAGTACGGCAGCAACTAATGAAAAACTGTTTTTT
CASSSTAATNEKLFF
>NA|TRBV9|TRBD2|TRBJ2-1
TGTGCCAGCAGCGTTAGCGGGAGCTCCTACAATGAGCAGTTCTTC
CASSVSGSSYNEQFF
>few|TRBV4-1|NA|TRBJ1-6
TGCGCCAGCAGCCAAGACGGAGGAGGGTCACCCCTCCACTTT
CASSQDGGGSPLHF
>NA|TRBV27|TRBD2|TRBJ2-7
TGTGCCAGCAGTTTAAGGCGGGGGGGTACGTACGAGCAGTACTTC
CASSLRRGGTYEQYF